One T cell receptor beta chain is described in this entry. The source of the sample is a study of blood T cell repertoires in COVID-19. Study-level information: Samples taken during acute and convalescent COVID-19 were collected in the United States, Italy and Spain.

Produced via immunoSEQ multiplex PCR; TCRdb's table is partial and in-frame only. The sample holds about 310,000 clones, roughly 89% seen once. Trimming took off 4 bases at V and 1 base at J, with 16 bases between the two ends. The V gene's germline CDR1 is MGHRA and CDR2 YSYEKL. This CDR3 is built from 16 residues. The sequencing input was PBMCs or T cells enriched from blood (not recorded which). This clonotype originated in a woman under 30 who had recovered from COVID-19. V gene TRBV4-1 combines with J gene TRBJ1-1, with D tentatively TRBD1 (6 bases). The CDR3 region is CASSPLVGQRNTEAFF. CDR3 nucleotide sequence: TGCGCCAGCAGCCCCTTAGTAGGACAGAGGAACACTGAAGCTTTCTTT.